This is a list of T cell receptor beta chains from one sample in a study of cytomegalovirus exposure and HLA in healthy donors. Only in-frame clones appear in the TCRdb table, and some are missing; sequencing was by immunoSEQ multiplex PCR. The table records some 110,000 clones, 76% of them present only once. Sequencing input: PBMCs. The origin of the receptors is a man aged 35 to 55 in good health and CMV-seropositive. The CDR3 runs from the conserved cysteine through the conserved F or W. D genes are given only for firm matches. Size is omitted from some rows. Given values are once, few, many or a class for expanded clones.

abundance,j_gene,d_gene,v_gene,CDR3aa,CDR3nt
.,TRBJ2-3,.,TRBV19,CASSEAGMGTDTQYF,TGTGCCAGTAGTGAGGCGGGGATGGGCACAGATACGCAGTATTTT
.,TRBJ1-1,.,TRBV29-1,CSVGEDRNTEAFF,TGCAGCGTTGGGGAAGACAGAAACACTGAAGCTTTCTTT
once,TRBJ1-1,.,TRBV28,CASRTPGAGWANTEAFF,TGTGCCAGCAGAACCCCAGGTGCGGGTTGGGCGAACACTGAAGCTTTCTTT
.,TRBJ2-5,TRBD2,TRBV7-2,CASSFSGGAMETQYF,TGTGCCAGCAGCTTCTCCGGGGGGGCGATGGAGACCCAGTACTTC
.,TRBJ2-1,.,TRBV7-9,CASSHLPGEGGNEQFF,TGTGCCAGCAGCCACTTGCCGGGAGAGGGGGGGAATGAGCAGTTCTTC
.,TRBJ1-6,.,TRBV9,CASSVRDTLNSPLHF,TGTGCCAGCAGCGTCCGGGACACTCTAAATTCACCCCTCCACTTT
.,TRBJ1-5,TRBD1,TRBV6-1,CASSRTGAQQPQHF,TGTGCCAGCAGCCGGACAGGGGCTCAACAGCCCCAGCATTTT
.,TRBJ2-1,TRBD2,TRBV9,CASSVGGLAGDEQFF,TGTGCCAGCAGCGTAGGGGGGCTAGCGGGAGATGAGCAGTTCTTC
.,TRBJ2-7,.,TRBV27,CASSFNTNYEQYF,TGTGCCAGCAGTTTCAACACCAACTACGAGCAGTACTTC
.,TRBJ1-1,.,TRBV19,CASSILGGTEAFF,TGTGCCAGTAGTATATTGGGGGGCACTGAAGCTTTCTTT
.,TRBJ2-3,TRBD2,TRBV7-3,CASSTSGESSDTQYF,TGTGCCAGCAGCACTAGCGGGGAGTCATCAGATACGCAGTATTTT
.,TRBJ1-2,.,TRBV2,CASSERGTYGYTF,TGTGCCAGCAGTGAAAGAGGAACCTATGGCTACACCTTC
.,TRBJ1-5,.,TRBV7-8,CASSLPGGKQPQHF,TGTGCCAGCAGCCTCCCGGGAGGGAAACAGCCCCAGCATTTT
.,TRBJ2-4,TRBD2,TRBV2,CASSDILAGGRSKNIQYF,TGTGCCAGCAGTGATATACTAGCGGGGGGGCGGTCCAAAAACATTCAGTACTTC
.,TRBJ1-2,.,TRBV5-4,CASSLEWAGANGYTF,TGTGCCAGCAGCTTGGAATGGGCAGGGGCGAATGGCTACACCTTC
few,TRBJ2-7,TRBD2,TRBV6-5,CASIDVAGNSYEQYF,TGTGCCAGCATCGACGTAGCGGGAAACTCCTACGAGCAGTACTTC
.,TRBJ1-1,.,TRBV28,CASSFQGINTEAFF,TGTGCCAGCAGTTTCCAGGGTATTAACACTGAAGCTTTCTTT
.,TRBJ1-1,.,TRBV28,CASRPQGPTEAFF,TGTGCCAGCAGGCCACAGGGTCCTACTGAAGCTTTCTTT
few,TRBJ2-7,TRBD1,TRBV7-8,CASSLAGTEVEQYF,TGTGCCAGCAGCTTAGCCGGGACAGAGGTCGAGCAGTACTTC
.,TRBJ2-6,TRBD1,TRBV13,CASSLFRGRDRGLSGANGLTF,TGTGCCAGCAGCTTATTTCGGGGCAGGGACAGGGGCCTCTCTGGGGCCAACGGCCTGACTTTC
.,TRBJ1-2,TRBD1,TRBV5-4,CASSLDRESYGYTF,TGTGCCAGCAGCCTGGACAGGGAAAGCTATGGCTACACCTTC
.,TRBJ2-3,.,TRBV18,CASSPPVLAPDTDTQYF,TGTGCCAGCTCACCACCCGTTTTAGCCCCTGACACAGATACGCAGTATTTT
once,TRBJ2-6,.,TRBV7-9,CASSDNSGANVLTF,TGTGCCAGCAGCGACAACTCTGGGGCCAACGTCCTGACTTTC
few,TRBJ2-7,.,TRBV27,CASGPRGTYEQYF,TGTGCCAGCGGCCCCCGGGGGACCTACGAGCAGTACTTC
.,TRBJ2-3,TRBD2,TRBV18,CASSRSASGGGGTDTQYF,TGTGCCAGCTCACGATCGGCTAGCGGGGGGGGCGGCACAGATACGCAGTATTTT
few,TRBJ2-7,TRBD1,TRBV6-1,CASSLGDRGGEQYF,TGTGCCAGCAGTTTAGGCGACAGGGGAGGCGAGCAGTACTTC
few,TRBJ2-2,TRBD1,TRBV11-2,CASSAQTGGNTGELFF,TGTGCCAGCAGCGCCCAGACAGGGGGGAACACCGGGGAGCTGTTTTTT
few,TRBJ2-1,TRBD2,TRBV7-7,CASSLGTSGVNEQFF,TGTGCTAGCAGCTTAGGGACTAGCGGGGTCAATGAGCAGTTCTTC